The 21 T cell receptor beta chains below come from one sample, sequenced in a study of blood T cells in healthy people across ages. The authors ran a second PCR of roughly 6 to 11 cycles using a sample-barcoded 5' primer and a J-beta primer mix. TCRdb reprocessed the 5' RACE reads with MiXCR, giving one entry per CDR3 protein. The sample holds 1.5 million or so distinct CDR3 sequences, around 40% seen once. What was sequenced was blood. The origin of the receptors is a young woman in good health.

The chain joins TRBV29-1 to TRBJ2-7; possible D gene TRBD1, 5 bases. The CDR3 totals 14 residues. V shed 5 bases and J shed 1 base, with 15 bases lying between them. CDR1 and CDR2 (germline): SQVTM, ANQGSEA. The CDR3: CSVIVSQDSYEQYF. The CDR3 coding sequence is TGCAGCGTTATTGTATCACAGGATTCCTACGAGCAGTACTTC.

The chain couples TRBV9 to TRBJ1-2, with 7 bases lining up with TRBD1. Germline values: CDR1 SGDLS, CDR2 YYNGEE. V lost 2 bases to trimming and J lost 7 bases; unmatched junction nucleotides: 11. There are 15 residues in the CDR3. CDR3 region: CASSVGTVPRSGYTF. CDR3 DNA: TGTGCCAGCAGCGTCGGGACAGTCCCCAGGAGTGGCTACACCTTC.

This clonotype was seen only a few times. CDR3 bases: TGTGCCAGCAGCTCGGGCCGGTACTTCGAAGAGACCCAGTACTTC. Amino acid sequence: CASSSGRYFEETQYF. J is TRBJ2-5 and V is TRBV7-6; D remains unclear. CDR1 is SGHVS and CDR2 is FNYEAQ in the germline V gene. The CDR3 consists of 15 residues. Trimming took 4 bases from V and 3 from J, leaving 15 bases between them.

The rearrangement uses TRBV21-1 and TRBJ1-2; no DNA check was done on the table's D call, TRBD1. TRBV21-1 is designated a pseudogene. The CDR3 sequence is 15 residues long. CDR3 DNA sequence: TGTGCCAGCAGCAAAGGACAGGGGGATGTCTATGGCTACACCTTC. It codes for CASSKGQGDVYGYTF.

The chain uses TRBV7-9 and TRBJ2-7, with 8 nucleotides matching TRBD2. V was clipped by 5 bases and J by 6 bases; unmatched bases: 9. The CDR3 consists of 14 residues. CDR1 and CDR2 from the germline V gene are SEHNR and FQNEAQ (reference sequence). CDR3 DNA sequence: TGTGCCAGCAGCGCAACCGGGACTAGATTCGAGCAGTACTTC. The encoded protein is CASSATGTRFEQYF.

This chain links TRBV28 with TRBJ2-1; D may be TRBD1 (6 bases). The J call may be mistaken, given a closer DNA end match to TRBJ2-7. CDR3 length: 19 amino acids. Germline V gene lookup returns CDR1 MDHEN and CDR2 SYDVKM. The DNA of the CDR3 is TGTGCCAGCAGTCGTCGGCAGGGGCGAATAACAAGCTCCTACAATGAGCAGTACTTC. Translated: CASSRRQGRITSSYNEQYF.

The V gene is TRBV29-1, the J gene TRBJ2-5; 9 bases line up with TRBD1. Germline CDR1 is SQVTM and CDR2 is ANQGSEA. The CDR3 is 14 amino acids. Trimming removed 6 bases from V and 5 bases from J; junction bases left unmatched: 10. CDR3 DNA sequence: TGCAGCGTAGCAGGGACAGGGACGGGGGAGACCCAGTACTTC. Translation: CSVAGTGTGETQYF.

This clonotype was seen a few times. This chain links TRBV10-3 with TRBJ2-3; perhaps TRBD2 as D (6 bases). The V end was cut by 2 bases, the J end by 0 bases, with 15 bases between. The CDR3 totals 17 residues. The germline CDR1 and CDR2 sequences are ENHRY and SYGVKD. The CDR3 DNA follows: TGTGCCATCAGTGAGCCCGGGGGTACTTCTAGCACAGATACGCAGTATTTT. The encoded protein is CAISEPGGTSSTDTQYF.

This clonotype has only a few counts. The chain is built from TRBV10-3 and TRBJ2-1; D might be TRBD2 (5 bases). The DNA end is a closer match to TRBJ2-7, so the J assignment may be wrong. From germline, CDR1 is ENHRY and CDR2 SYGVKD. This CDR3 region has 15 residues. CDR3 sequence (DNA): TGTGCCATCAGTGAATTGTCTAGCTCCTACAATGAGCAGTACTTC. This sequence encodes CAISELSSSYNEQYF.

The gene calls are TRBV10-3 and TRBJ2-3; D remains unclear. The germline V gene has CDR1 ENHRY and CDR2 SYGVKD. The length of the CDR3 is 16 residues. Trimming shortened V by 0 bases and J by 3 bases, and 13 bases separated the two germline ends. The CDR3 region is CAISESSRRRTDTQYF. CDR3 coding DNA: TGTGCCATCAGTGAGTCTTCGCGGAGAAGGACAGATACGCAGTATTTT.

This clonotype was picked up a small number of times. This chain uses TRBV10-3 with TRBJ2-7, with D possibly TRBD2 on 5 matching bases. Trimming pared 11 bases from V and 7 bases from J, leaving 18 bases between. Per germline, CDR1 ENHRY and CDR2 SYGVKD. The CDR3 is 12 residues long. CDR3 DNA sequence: TGTGCCGTCTCGACGGGAAACAATGAGCAGTACTTC. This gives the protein CAVSTGNNEQYF.

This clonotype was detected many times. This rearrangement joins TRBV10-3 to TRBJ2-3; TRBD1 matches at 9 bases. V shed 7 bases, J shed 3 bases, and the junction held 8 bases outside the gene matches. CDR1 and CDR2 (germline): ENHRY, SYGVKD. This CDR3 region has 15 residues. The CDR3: CAITRTQGATDTQYF. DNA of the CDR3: TGTGCCATCACGCGCACACAGGGGGCAACAGATACGCAGTATTTT.

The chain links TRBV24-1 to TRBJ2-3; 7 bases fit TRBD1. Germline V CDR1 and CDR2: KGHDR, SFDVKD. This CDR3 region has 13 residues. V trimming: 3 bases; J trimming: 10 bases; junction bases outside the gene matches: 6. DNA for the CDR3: TGTGCCACCAGTGATCAATCAGACAGGGCGCAGTATTTT. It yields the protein CATSDQSDRAQYF.

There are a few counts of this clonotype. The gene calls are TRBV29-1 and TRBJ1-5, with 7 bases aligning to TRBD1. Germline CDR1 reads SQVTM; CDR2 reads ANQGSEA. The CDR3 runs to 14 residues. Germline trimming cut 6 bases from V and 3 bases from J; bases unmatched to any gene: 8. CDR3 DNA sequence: TGCAGCGTCCGGGGGACAGACCCCAATCAGCCCCAGCATTTT. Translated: CSVRGTDPNQPQHF. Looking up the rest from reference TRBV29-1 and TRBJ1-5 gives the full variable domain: SAVISQKPSRDICQRGTSLTIQCQVDSQVTMMFWYRQQPGQSLTLIATANQGSEATYESGFVIDKFPISRPNLTFSTLTVSNMSPEDSSIYLCSVRGTDPNQPQHFGDGTRLSIL.

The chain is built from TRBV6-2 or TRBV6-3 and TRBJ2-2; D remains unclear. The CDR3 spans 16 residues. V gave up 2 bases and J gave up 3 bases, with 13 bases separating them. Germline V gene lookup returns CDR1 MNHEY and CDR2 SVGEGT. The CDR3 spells CASSYGEISDTGELFF. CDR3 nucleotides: TGTGCCAGCAGTTACGGAGAGATTTCGGACACCGGGGAGCTGTTTTTT.

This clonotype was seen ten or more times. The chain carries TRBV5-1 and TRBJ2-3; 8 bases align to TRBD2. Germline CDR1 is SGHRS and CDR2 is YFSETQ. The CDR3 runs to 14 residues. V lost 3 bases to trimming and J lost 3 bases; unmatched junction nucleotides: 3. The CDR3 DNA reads TGCGCCAGCAGCTGGGGCGGGGGGACAGATACGCAGTATTTT. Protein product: CASSWGGGTDTQYF.

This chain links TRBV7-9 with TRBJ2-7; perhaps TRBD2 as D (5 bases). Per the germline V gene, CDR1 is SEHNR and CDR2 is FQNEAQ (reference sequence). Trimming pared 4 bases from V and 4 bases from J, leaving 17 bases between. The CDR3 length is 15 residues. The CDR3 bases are TGTGCCAGCAGCTCCCCCGCCCGTGAGGGTTACGAGCAGTACTTC. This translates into CASSSPAREGYEQYF.

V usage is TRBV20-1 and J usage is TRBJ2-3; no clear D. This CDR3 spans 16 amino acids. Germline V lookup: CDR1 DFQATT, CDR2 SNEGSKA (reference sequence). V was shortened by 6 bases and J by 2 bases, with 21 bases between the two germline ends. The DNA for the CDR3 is TGCAGTGCCCCTCCCCGACGGCGGCAGATCACAGATACGCAGTATTTT. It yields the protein CSAPPRRRQITDTQYF.

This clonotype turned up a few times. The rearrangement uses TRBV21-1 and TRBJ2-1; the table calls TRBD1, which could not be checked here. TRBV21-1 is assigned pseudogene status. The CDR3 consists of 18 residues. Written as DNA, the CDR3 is TGTGCCAGCAGCGACAGGACGGCGGACTCCCCTTCCTACAATGAGCAGTTCTTC. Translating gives CASSDRTADSPSYNEQFF.

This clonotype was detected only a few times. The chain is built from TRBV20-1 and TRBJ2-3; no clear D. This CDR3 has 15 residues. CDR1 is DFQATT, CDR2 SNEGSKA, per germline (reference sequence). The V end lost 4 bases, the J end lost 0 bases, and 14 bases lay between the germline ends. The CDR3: CSATRRQISTDTQYF. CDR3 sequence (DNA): TGCAGTGCTACCCGACGGCAGATCAGCACAGATACGCAGTATTTT.

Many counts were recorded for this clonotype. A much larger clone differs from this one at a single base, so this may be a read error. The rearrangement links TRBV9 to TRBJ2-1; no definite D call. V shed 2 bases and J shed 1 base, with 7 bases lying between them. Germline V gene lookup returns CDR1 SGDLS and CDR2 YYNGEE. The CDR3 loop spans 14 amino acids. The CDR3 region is CASSVVASYNEQFF. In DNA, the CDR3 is TGTGCCAGCAGCGTGGTGGCGTCCTACAATGAGCAGTTCTTC.